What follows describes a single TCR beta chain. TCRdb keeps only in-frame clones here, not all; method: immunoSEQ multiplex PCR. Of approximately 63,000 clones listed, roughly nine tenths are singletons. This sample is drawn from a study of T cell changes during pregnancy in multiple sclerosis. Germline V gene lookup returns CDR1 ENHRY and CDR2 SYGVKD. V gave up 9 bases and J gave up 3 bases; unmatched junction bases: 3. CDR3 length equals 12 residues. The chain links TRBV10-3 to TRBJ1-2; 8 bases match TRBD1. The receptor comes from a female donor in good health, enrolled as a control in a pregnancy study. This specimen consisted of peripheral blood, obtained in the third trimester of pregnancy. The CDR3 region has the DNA TGTGCCATACAGGGGGGTGACTATGGCTACACCTTC. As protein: CAIQGGDYGYTF.